This entry is about one TCR beta chain. The antigen is undetermined. The sample belongs to a study of lymphopenia after photon versus proton radiotherapy. Study findings and constraints: Authors raise, but do not show, better survival with proton therapy. Post-nadir diversity loss with photons came from oligoclonal expansion, particularly CD8+ Temra cells.

Generated by immunoSEQ multiplex PCR, the TCRdb table keeps only in-frame clones and is missing some. The table includes about 50,000 clones, approximately 92% detected once. This CDR3 comprises 14 residues. V was cut by 7 bases and J by 4 bases, with 16 bases left in between. Germline CDR1 is MDHEN and CDR2 is SYDVKM. The chain joins TRBV28 to TRBJ1-1; D ambiguous. Sequencing was performed on peripheral blood, taken from a patient treated with photon-based radiotherapy. The origin of this receptor is a woman in her forties with cholangiocarcinoma. In DNA form, the CDR3 reads TGTGCCAGCACTAACGAGAGGCTGGGCACTGAAGCTTTCTTT. The encoded protein is CASTNERLGTEAFF.